The clone carrying this TCR beta chain is a singleton in its sample. Its antigen is not identified. Patients included in sequencing had previously demonstrated CD8+CD57+ cell expansion by flow cytometry. Among the patients, all had severe acquired aplastic anemia. This entry comes from a study of CD8+CD57+ T cells in acquired aplastic anemia. Study in general: Isolated CD4+ and CD8+ cells, once sorted, yielded DNA averaging around 2.9 ug. Notes on the study in general: Found in both controls and patients were approximately 29 CD8+ CDR3 sequences.

The template used for profiling TCR beta VDJ and CDR3 was genomic DNA. TCRdb reprocessed the reads with MiXCR, giving one entry per CDR3 protein. The sample consists of approximately 200,000 distinct CDR3 sequences, about half of them appearing once. CDR1 and CDR2 from the germline V gene are SQVTM and ANQGSEA. CDR3 length: 14 amino acids. Trimming took off 3 bases at V and 1 base at J, with 12 bases between the two ends. The genes are TRBV29-1 and TRBJ1-2; D possibly corresponds to TRBD1 (5 bases). Sequencing input: sorted CD4+, CD8+, or CD8+CD57+ T cells (not recorded which) from PBMCs. The receptor was isolated from a human donor with aplastic anemia. The CDR3 is CSVDAEQVNYGYTF. As DNA, the CDR3 is TGCAGCGTTGACGCGGAACAGGTTAACTATGGCTACACCTTC.